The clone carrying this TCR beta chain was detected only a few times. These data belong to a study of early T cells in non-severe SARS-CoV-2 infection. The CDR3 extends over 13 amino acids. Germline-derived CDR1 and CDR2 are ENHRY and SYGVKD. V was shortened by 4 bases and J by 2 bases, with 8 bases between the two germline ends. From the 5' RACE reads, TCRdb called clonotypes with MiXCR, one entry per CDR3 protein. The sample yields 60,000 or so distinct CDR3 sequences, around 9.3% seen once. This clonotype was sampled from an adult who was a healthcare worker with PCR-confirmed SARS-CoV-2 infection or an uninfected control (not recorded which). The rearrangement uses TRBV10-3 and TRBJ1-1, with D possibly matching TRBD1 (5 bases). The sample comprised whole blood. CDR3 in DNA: TGTGCCATCAGTGCGGGGGTAAACACTGAAGCTTTCTTT. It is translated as CAISAGVNTEAFF.